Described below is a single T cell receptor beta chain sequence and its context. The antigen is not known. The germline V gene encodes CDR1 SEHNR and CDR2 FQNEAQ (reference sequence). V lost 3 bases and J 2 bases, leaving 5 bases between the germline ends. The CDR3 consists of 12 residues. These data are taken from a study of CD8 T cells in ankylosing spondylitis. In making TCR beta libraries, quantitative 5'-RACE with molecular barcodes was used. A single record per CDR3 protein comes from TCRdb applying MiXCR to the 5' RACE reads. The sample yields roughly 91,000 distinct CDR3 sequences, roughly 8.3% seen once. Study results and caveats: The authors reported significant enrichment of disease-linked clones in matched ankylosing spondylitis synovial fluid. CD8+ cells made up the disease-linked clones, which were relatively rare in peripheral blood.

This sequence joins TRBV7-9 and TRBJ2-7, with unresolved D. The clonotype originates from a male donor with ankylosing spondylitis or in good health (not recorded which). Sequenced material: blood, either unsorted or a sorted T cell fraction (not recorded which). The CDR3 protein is CASSFKPYEQYF. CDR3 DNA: TGTGCCAGCAGCTTCAAGCCCTACGAGCAGTACTTC.